This is a list of T cell receptor beta chains from one sample in a study of cytomegalovirus exposure and HLA in healthy donors. Clones were sequenced by immunoSEQ multiplex PCR, and TCRdb holds only the in-frame ones, with some missing. The table lists under 75,000 clones, about 95% of them singletons. Sequencing used PBMCs. All receptors come from a young woman in good health and CMV-seropositive. Both conserved end residues are part of each CDR3.

CDR3 length | V gene | CDR3 protein
17 | TRBV25-1 | CASSDRQGPDSRYEQYF
12 | TRBV7-9 | CASSFNVYEQYF
15 | TRBV18 | CASSPPEVRGSPLHF
16 | TRBV7-9 | CASSFRETLDYNEQFF
16 | TRBV5-1 | CASSLGAGGFYTEAFF
15 | TRBV4-1 | CASSQLQGVGQPQHF
14 | TRBV30 | CAWGGEGPNTEAFF
13 | TRBV19 | CASSINKRAEQFF
18 | TRBV7-3 | CASSLGRTSGGAGETQYF
15 | TRBV30 | CAWREVGQGSYGYTF
15 | TRBV27 | CASSFLATTNEKLFF
14 | TRBV5-1 | CASSFRQGNEKLFF
17 | TRBV11-1 | CASSFTIGGSTNEKLFF
11 | TRBV19 | CATPPDFGYTF
14 | TRBV4-2 | CASSQGTGTDTIYF
13 | TRBV2 | CASATGGGGKLFF
17 | TRBV4-2 | CASSQVPGGASNEKLFF
16 | TRBV4-3 | CASSQDYRGVVETQYF
14 | TRBV5-1 | CASSLEAYTDTQYF
15 | TRBV7-7 | CASSPLGQANTEAFF
14 | TRBV6-1 | CASSGTSYTGELFF
15 | TRBV6-5 | CASSYSGTGGETQYF
14 | TRBV7-6 | CASSLCGGTDTQYF
12 | TRBV6-1 | CASSEPDYEQYF
17 | TRBV7-2 | CASSWTGTGLTNYGYTF
16 | TRBV21-1 | CASSKWSASSYNEQFF
14 | TRBV28 | CASRGRGRNQPQHF
15 | TRBV4-1 | CASSHRQGTDQPQHF
15 | TRBV28 | CASSILRDTYEKLFF
20 | TRBV28 | CASRPKLLDRARKTNEKLFF
14 | TRBV4-1 | CASSQADRGTEAFF
16 | TRBV5-1 | CASSLGGAGVSYEQYF
19 | TRBV4-1 | CASSQDPYRAGEFTGELFF